This paragraph reports one T cell receptor (beta chain). Antigen specificity is unknown. TCRdb re-called the 5' RACE reads with MiXCR, one entry per CDR3 protein. The table lists 350,000 to 450,000 distinct CDR3 sequences, 15% to 20% of them singletons. The data derive from a study of T cells after yellow fever vaccination. Across the whole study: It was SMART-Seq v4 Ultra Low Input that prepared the fractions with low cell numbers. General study points: FACS-sorted repertoires might harbor abundant contaminating clonotypes from the bulk population.

The germline V gene encodes CDR1 SGDLS and CDR2 YYNGEE. Between the trimmed V and J ends, which lost 4 bases and 8 bases, there was a span of 30 bases. The CDR3 runs to 18 residues. This clonotype originated in a young man who received the YFV17D yellow fever vaccine. Sequencing used PBMCs, obtained before the yellow fever booster vaccination. The rearrangement uses TRBV9 and TRBJ1-2; D is perhaps TRBD1 (6 bases). The CDR3 bases are TGTGCCAGCAGCTCTAATCCCAGGACAGCCAATTCCGACGGAGGCTACACCTTC. Its translation: CASSSNPRTANSDGGYTF.